The clone carrying this T cell receptor (beta chain) was counted only a few times. Here immunoSEQ multiplex PCR was the method, and the copy in TCRdb shows in-frame clones only, minus some. The table records tens of thousands of clones, around 90% of them present only once. The sample is drawn from a study of blood T cell repertoires in COVID-19. In the study overall: T cells, B-cell-depleted T cells, or PBMCs supplied cDNA or gDNA.

The CDR3 contains 14 residues. Germline V gives CDR1 SGHRS, CDR2 YFSETQ. V shed 5 bases and J shed 2 bases, with 13 bases lying between them. The sample was peripheral blood. The chain combines TRBV5-1 with TRBJ1-1; no reliable D call. The clonotype originates from a male donor with acute or convalescent COVID-19. The CDR3 nucleotides read TGCGCCAGCAGTCCTACAGCGGTAAACACTGAAGCTTTCTTT. Translated, it gives CASSPTAVNTEAFF. Full variable domain (remainder filled in from reference TRBV5-1 and TRBJ1-1): KAGVTQTPRYLIKTRGQQVTLSCSPISGHRSVSWYQQTPGQGLQFLFEYFSETQRNKGNFPGRFSGRQFSNSRSEMNVSTLELGDSALYLCASSPTAVNTEAFFGQGTRLTVV.